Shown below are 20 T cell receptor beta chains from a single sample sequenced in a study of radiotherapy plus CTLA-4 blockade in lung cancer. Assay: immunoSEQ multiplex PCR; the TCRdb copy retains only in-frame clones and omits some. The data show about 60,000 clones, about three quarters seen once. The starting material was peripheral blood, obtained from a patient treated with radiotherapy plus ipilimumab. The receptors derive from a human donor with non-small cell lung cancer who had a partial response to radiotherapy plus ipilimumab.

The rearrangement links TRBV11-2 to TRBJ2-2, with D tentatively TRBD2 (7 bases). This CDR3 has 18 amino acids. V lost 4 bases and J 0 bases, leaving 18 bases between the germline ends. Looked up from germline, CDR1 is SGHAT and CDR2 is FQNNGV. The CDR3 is CASSYFPPGGANTGELFF. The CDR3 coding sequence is TGTGCCAGCAGCTATTTCCCCCCGGGGGGCGCGAACACCGGGGAGCTGTTTTTT.

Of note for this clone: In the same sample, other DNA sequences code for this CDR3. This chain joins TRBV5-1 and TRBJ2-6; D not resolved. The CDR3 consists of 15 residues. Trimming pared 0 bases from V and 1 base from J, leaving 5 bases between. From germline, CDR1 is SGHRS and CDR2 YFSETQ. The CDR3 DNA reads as TGCGCCAGCAGCTTGGGAGGTTCTGGGGCCAACGTCCTGACTTTC. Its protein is CASSLGGSGANVLTF.

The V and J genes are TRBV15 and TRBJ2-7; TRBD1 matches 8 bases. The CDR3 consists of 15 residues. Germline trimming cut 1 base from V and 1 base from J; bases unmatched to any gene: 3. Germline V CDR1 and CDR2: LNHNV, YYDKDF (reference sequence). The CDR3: CATSRVTGGSYEQYF. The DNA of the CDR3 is TGTGCCACCAGCAGAGTTACAGGGGGGTCCTACGAGCAGTACTTC. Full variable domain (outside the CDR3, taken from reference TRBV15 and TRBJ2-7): DAMVIQNPRYQVTQFGKPVTLSCSQTLNHNVMYWYQQKSSQAPKLLFHYYDKDFNNEADTPDNFQSRRPNTSFCFLDIRSPGLGDTAMYLCATSRVTGGSYEQYFGPGTRLTVT.

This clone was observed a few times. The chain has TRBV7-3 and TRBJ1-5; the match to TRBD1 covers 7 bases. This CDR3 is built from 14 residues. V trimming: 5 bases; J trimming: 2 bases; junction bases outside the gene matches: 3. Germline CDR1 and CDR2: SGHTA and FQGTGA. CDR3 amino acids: CASSLTGGNQPQHF. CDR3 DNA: TGTGCCAGCAGCCTTACAGGGGGCAATCAGCCCCAGCATTTT.

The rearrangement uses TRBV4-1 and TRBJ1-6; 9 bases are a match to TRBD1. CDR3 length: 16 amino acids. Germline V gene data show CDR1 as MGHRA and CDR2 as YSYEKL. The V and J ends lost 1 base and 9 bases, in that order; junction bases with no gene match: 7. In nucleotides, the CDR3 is TGCGCCAGCAGCCAAGGAGGGACAGGGCTTTCTTCACCCCTCCACTTT. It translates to CASSQGGTGLSSPLHF.

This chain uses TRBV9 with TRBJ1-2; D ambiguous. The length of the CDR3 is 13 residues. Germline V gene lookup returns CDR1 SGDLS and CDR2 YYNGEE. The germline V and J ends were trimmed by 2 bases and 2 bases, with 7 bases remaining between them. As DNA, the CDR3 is TGTGCCAGCAGCGTTTCCGGGAACTATGGCTACACCTTC. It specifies CASSVSGNYGYTF. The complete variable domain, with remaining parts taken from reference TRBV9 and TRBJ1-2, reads DSGVTQTPKHLITATGQRVTLRCSPRSGDLSVYWYQQSLDQGLQFLIQYYNGEERAKGNILERFSAQQFPDLHSELNLSSLELGDSALYFCASSVSGNYGYTFGSGTRLTVV.

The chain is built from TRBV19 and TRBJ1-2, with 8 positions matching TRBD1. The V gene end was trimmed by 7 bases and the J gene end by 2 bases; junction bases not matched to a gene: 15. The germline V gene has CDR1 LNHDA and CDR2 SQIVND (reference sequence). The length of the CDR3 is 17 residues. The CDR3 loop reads CASNPGAGTGYNYGYTF. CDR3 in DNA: TGTGCCAGTAATCCGGGAGCCGGGACAGGCTACAACTATGGCTACACCTTC.

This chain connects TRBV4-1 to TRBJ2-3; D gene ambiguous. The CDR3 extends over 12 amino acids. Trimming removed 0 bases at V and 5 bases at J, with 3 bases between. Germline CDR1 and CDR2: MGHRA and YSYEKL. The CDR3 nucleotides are TGCGCCAGCAGCCAAGATAGAGATACGCAGTATTTT. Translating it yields CASSQDRDTQYF.

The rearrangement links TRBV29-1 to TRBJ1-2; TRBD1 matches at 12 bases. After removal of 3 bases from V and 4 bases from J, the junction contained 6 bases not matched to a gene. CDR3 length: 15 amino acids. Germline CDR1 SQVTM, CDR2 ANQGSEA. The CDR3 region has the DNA TGCAGCGTTGAGGGGACAGGGGGCGGAAGCTATGGCTACACCTTC. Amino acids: CSVEGTGGGSYGYTF.

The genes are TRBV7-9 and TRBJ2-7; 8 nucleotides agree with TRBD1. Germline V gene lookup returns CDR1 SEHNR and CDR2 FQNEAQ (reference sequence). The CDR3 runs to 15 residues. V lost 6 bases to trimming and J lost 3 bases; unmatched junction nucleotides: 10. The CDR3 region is CASSQTTGELYEQYF. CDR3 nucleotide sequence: TGTGCCAGCAGTCAAACGACAGGGGAGCTCTACGAGCAGTACTTC.

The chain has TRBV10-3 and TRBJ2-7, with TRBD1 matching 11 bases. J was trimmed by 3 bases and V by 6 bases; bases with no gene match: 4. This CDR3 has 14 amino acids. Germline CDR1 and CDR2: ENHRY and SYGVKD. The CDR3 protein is CAISSGTGGYEQYF. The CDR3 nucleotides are TGTGCCATCAGCTCCGGGACAGGGGGCTACGAGCAGTACTTC.

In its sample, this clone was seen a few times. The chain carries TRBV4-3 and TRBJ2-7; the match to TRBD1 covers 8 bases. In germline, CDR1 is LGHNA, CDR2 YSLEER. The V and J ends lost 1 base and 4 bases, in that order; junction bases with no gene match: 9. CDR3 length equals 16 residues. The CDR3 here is CASSQVTGQAQYEQYF. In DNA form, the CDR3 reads TGCGCCAGCAGCCAAGTGACGGGACAGGCCCAATACGAGCAGTACTTC.

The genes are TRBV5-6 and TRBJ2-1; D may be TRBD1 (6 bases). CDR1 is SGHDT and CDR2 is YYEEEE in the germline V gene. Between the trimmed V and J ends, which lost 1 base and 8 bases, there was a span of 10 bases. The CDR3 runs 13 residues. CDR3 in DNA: TGTGCCAGCAGCTTGTTGGGGGCCGATGAGCAGTTCTTC. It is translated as CASSLLGADEQFF.

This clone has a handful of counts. The CDR3 DNA reads TGTGCCAGCAGGCCTAGCGGGGGGCCCCCAGATACGCAGTATTTT. It codes for CASRPSGGPPDTQYF. The chain links TRBV5-4 to TRBJ2-3, with TRBD2 identical over 11 bases. This CDR3 has 15 amino acids. V trimming: 5 bases; J trimming: 4 bases; junction bases outside the gene matches: 6. CDR1 and CDR2 (germline): SGHNT, YYREEE (reference sequence). The whole variable domain, remainder taken from reference TRBV5-4 and TRBJ2-3, is ETGVTQSPTHLIKTRGQQVTLRCSSQSGHNTVSWYQQALGQGPQFIFQYYREEENGRGNFPPRFSGLQFPNYSSELNVNALELDDSALYLCASRPSGGPPDTQYFGPGTRLTVL.

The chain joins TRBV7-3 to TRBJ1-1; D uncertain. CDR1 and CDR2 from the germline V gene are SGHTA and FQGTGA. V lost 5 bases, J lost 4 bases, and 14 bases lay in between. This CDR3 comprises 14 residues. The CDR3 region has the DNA TGTGCCAGCAGCCCCTCGACGGAGTCCACTGAAGCTTTCTTT. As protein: CASSPSTESTEAFF.

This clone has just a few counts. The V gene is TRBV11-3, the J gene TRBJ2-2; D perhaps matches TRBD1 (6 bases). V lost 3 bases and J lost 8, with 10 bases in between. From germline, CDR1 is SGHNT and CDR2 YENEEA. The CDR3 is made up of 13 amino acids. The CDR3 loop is CASSFPGVGELFF. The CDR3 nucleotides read TGTGCCAGCAGCTTCCCAGGGGTTGGGGAGCTGTTTTTT.

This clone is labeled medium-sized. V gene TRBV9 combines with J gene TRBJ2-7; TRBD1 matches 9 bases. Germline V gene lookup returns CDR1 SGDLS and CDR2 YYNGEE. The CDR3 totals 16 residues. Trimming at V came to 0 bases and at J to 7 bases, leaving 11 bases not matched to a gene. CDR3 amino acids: CASSVGGTGQLSEQYF. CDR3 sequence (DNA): TGTGCCAGCAGCGTAGGCGGGACAGGGCAATTAAGTGAGCAGTACTTC.

Here the CDR3 reads CASRGDSTYSPLHF. Written as DNA, the CDR3 is TGTGCCAGCCGAGGGGACAGCACTTATTCACCCCTCCACTTT. The chain employs TRBV2 and TRBJ1-6; 7 positions agree with TRBD1. Germline V gives CDR1 SNHLY, CDR2 FYNNEI. V shed 8 bases and J 8 bases; nucleotides not matched to a gene: 9. This CDR3 has 14 amino acids.

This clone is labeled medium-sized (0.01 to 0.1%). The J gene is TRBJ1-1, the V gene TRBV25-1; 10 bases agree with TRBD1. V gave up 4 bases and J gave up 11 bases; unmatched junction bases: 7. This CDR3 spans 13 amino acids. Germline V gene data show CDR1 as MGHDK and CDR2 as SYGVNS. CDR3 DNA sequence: TGTGCCAGCAGTGCGGGACAGGGGCGGTGGGCTTTCTTT. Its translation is CASSAGQGRWAFF.

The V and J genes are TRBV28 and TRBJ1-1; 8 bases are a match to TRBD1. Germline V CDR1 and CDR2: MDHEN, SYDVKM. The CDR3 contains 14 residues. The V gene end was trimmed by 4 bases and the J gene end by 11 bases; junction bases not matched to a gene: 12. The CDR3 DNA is TGTGCCAGCAGTTCCGCCGGGACAGGATCTTACGCTTTCTTT. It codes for CASSSAGTGSYAFF.